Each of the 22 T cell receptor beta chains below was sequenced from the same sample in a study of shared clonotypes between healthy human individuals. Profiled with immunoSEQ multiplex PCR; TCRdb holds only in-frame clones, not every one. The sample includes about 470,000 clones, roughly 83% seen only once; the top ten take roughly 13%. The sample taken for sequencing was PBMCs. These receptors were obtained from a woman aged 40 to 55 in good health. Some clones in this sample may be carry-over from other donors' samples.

CDR3 protein: CASSSSGQAIGGYTF. The CDR3, as DNA: TGTGCCAGCAGTTCCTCGGGACAGGCGATCGGGGGCTACACCTTC. The chain has TRBV27 and TRBJ1-2, with TRBD1 matching over 8 bases. CDR3 length equals 15 residues. The germline CDR1 and CDR2 sequences are MNHEY and SMNVEV (reference sequence). V shed 4 bases and J 8 bases; nucleotides not matched to a gene: 12.

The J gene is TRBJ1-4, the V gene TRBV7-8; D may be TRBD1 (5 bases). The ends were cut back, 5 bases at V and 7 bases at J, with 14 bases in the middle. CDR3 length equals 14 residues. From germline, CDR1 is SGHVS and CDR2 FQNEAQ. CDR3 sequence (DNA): TGTGCCAGCAGCCCGGGAGGACAAGTTGAAAAACTGTTTTTT. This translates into CASSPGGQVEKLFF.

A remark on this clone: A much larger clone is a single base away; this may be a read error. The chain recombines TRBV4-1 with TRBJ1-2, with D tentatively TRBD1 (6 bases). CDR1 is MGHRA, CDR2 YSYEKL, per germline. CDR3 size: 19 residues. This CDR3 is CASSPPANRVGFTNCGYTF. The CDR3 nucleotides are TGCGCCAGCAGCCCCCCGGCCAACAGGGTTGGGTTTACTAACTGTGGCTACACCTTC.

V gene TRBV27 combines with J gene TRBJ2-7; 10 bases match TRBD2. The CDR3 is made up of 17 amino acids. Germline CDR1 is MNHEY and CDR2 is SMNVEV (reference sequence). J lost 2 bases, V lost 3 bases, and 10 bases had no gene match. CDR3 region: CASSFHTGLAETYEQYF. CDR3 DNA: TGTGCCAGCAGTTTCCACACCGGACTAGCGGAAACCTACGAGCAGTACTTC.

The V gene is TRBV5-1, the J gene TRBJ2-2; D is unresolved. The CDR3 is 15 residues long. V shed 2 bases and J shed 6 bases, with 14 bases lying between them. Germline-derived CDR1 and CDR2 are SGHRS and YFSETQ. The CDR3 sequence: CASSLTPIRAGELFF. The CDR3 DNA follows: TGCGCCAGCAGCTTAACCCCCATCCGAGCCGGGGAGCTGTTTTTT. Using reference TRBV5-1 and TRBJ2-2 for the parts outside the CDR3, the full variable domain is KAGVTQTPRYLIKTRGQQVTLSCSPISGHRSVSWYQQTPGQGLQFLFEYFSETQRNKGNFPGRFSGRQFSNSRSEMNVSTLELGDSALYLCASSLTPIRAGELFFGEGSRLTVL.

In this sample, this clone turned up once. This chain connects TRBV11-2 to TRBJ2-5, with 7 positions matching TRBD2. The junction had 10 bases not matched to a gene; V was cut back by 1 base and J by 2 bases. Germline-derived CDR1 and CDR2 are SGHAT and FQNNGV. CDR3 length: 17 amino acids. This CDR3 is CASSLGAGLAVQETQYF. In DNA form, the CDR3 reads TGTGCCAGCAGCTTAGGAGCGGGCCTAGCGGTACAAGAGACCCAGTACTTC.

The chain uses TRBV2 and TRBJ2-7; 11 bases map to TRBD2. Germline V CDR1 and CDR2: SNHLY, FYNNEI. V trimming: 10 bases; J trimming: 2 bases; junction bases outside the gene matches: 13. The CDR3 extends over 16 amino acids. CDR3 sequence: CATLSLGLAETYEQYF. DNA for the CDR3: TGTGCCACCCTCTCCCTGGGACTAGCGGAAACCTACGAGCAGTACTTC.

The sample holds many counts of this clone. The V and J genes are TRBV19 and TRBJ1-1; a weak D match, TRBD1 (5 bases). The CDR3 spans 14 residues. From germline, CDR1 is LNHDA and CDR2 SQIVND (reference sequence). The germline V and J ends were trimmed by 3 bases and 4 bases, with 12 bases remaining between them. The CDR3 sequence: CASSISRGATEAFF. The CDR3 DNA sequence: TGTGCCAGTAGTATTTCAAGGGGTGCCACTGAAGCTTTCTTT.

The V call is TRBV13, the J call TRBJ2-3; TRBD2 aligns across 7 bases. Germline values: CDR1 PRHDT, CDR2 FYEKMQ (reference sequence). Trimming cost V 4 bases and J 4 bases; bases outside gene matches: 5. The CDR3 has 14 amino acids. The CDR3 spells CASSYSGIPDTQYF. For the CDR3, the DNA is TGTGCCAGCAGCTACAGCGGGATCCCAGATACGCAGTATTTT.

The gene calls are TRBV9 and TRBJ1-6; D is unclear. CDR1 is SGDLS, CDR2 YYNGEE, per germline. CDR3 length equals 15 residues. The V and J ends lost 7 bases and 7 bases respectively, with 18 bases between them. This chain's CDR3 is CASGMADLENSPLHF. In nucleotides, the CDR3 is TGTGCCAGCGGGATGGCGGATCTAGAAAATTCACCCCTCCACTTT.

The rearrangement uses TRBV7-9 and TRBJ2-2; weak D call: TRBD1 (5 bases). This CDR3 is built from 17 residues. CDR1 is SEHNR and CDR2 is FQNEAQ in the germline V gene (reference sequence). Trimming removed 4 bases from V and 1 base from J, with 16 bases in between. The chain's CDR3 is CASSYAGAPKNTGELFF. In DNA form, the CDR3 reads TGTGCCAGCAGCTACGCTGGGGCGCCGAAGAACACCGGGGAGCTGTTTTTT.

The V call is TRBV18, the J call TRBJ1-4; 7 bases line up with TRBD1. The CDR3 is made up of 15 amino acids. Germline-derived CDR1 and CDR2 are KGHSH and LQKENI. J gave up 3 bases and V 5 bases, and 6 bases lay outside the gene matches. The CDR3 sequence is CASSTGQASNEKLFF. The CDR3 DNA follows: TGTGCCAGCTCAACTGGACAGGCCTCTAATGAAAAACTGTTTTTT.

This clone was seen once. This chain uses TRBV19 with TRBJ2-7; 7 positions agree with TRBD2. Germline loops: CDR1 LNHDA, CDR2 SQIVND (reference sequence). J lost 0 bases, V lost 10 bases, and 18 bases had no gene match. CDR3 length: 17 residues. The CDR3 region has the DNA TGTGCCACCCCGCCCTCGGGAGGCGGTATACGCTCCTACGAGCAGTACTTC. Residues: CATPPSGGGIRSYEQYF.

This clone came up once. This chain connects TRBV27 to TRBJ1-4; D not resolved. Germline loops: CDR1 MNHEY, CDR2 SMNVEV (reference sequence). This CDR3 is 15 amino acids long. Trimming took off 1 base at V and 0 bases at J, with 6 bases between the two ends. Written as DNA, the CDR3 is TGTGCCAGCAGTTTATATAGTACAACTAATGAAAAACTGTTTTTT. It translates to CASSLYSTTNEKLFF.

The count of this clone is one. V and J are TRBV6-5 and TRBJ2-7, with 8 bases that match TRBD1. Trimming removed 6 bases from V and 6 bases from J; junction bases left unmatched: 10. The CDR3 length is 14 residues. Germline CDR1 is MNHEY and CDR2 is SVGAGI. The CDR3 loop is CASRGTGPGSEQYF. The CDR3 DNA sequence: TGTGCCAGCAGGGGGACAGGCCCAGGGTCCGAGCAGTACTTC.

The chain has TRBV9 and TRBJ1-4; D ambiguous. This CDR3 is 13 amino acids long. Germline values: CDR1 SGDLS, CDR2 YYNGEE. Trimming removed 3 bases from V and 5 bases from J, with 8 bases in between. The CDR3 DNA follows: TGTGCCAGCAGCGGACGCCCGAATGAAAAACTGTTTTTT. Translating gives CASSGRPNEKLFF.

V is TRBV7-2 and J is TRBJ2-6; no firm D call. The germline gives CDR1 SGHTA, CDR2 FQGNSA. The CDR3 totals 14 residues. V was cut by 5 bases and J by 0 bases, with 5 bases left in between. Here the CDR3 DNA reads TGTGCCAGCAGCGTGATCTCTGGGGCCAACGTCCTGACTTTC. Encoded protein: CASSVISGANVLTF.

CDR3: CAWSLGIPDEQYF. CDR3 DNA: TGTGCCTGGAGCCTCGGGATCCCCGACGAGCAGTACTTC. The chain links TRBV30 to TRBJ2-7; D perhaps matches TRBD2 (5 bases). Looked up from germline, CDR1 is GTSNPN and CDR2 is SVGIG (reference sequence). This CDR3 contains 13 residues. V lost 3 bases to trimming and J lost 5 bases, with 14 bases between them. Looking up the rest from reference TRBV30 and TRBJ2-7 gives the full variable domain: SQTIHQWPATLVQPVGSPLSLECTVEGTSNPNLYWYRQAAGRGLQLLFYSVGIGQISSEVPQNLSASRPQDRQFILSSKKLLLSDSGFYLCAWSLGIPDEQYFGPGTRLTVT.

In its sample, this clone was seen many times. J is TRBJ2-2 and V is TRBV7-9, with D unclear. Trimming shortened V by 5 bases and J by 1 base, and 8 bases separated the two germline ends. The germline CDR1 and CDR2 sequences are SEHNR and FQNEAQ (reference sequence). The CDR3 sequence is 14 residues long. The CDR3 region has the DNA TGTGCCAGCAGCCAACGATGGAACACCGGGGAGCTGTTTTTT. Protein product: CASSQRWNTGELFF.

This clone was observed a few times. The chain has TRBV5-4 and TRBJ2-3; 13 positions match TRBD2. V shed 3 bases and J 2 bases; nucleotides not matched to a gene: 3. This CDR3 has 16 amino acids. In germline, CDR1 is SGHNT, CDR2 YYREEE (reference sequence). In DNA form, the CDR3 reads TGTGCCAGCAGCTCGGGACTAGCGGGGATCACAGATACGCAGTATTTT. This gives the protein CASSSGLAGITDTQYF.

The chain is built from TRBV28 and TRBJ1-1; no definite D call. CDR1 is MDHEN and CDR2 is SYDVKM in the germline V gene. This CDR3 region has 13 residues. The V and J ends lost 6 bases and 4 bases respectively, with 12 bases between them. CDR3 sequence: CASRLDPGTEAFF. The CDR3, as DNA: TGTGCCAGCAGACTGGACCCGGGCACTGAAGCTTTCTTT.

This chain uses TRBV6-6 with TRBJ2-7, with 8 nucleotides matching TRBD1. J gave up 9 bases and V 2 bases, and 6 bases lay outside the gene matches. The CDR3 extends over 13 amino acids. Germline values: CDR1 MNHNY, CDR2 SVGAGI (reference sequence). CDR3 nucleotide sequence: TGTGCCAGCAGTTACCGGACAGGGTCCGTGCAGTACTTC. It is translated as CASSYRTGSVQYF.